This TCR beta chain stems from a study of blood T cells in healthy people across ages. A sample-barcoded 5' primer and a J-beta primer mix were used in a second PCR of roughly 7 to 11 cycles. TCRdb re-called the 5' RACE reads through MiXCR, storing one row per CDR3 protein. In the table there are over 600,000 distinct CDR3 sequences, roughly 21% of which are singletons. The CDR3 is made up of 15 amino acids. Germline V gene data show CDR1 as SGHRS and CDR2 as YFSETQ. Sequencing was carried out using blood. The source is an older man in good health. The chain employs TRBV5-1 and TRBJ2-5; 10 bases map to TRBD2. TRBJ2-1 explains the end of the DNA better; the J call may be wrong. The CDR3 DNA is TGCGCCAGCAGCTTTAAGCGGGAGGGCACGCATGAGCAGTTCTTC. Protein sequence: CASSFKREGTHEQFF.